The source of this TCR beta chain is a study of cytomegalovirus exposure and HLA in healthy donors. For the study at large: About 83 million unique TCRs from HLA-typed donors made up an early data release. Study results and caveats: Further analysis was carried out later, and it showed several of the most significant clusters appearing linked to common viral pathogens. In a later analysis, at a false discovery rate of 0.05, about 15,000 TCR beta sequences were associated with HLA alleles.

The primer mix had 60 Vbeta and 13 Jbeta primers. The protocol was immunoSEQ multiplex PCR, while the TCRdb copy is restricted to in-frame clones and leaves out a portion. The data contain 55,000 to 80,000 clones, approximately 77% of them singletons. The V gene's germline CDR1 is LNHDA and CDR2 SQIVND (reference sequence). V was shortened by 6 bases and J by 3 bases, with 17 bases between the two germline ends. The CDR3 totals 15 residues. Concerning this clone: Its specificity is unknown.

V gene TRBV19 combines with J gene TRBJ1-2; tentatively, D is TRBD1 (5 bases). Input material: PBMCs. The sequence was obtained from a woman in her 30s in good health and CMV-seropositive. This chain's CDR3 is CASSSGRVGDYGYTF. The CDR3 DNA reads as TGTGCCAGTAGCTCCGGGAGAGTGGGGGACTATGGCTACACCTTC.